These 14 T cell receptor beta chains came from one sample sequenced in a study of technical replicates of blood from four donors. The repertoire was sequenced with immunoSEQ multiplex PCR; TCRdb's copy has only in-frame clones and lacks some. The sample has about 83,000 clones, about 91% seen once. The material sequenced was T cells isolated from PBMCs. The receptors shown here come from a human donor in good health.

J is TRBJ1-5 and V is TRBV27; D call uncertain. Germline-derived CDR1 and CDR2 are MNHEY and SMNVEV (reference sequence). The CDR3 spans 13 residues. V shed 3 bases and J shed 3 bases, with 6 bases lying between them. This chain's CDR3 is CASSFGLNQPQHF. The CDR3 DNA is TGTGCCAGCAGTTTCGGACTCAATCAGCCCCAGCATTTT.

This clone was detected once. The CDR3 DNA reads as TGTGCCAGCATTAAGGGGGGGTTCGCTTTCTTT. It translates to CASIKGGFAFF. The chain employs TRBV2 and TRBJ1-1, with a tentative D call TRBD1 (6 bases). The CDR3 consists of 11 residues. The ends were cut back, 7 bases at V and 11 bases at J, with 14 bases in the middle. Germline CDR1 and CDR2: SNHLY and FYNNEI.

The chain is built from TRBV27 and TRBJ1-2; TRBD1 matches at 7 bases. The trim removed 6 bases at V and 6 bases at J, leaving 13 bases unmatched. Germline V gives CDR1 MNHEY, CDR2 SMNVEV (reference sequence). The CDR3 runs 15 residues. The CDR3 reads CASRYDGTALNGYTF. CDR3 nucleotide sequence: TGTGCCAGCAGGTACGACGGGACAGCCCTTAATGGCTACACCTTC.

This chain uses TRBV6-5 with TRBJ2-3, with a weak D call TRBD1 (6 bases). Germline V lookup: CDR1 MNHEY, CDR2 SVGAGI. The V end lost 2 bases, the J end lost 2 bases, and 11 bases lay between the germline ends. The CDR3 covers 15 residues. The CDR3 sequence: CASSYSWDTTDTQYF. The CDR3 DNA reads TGTGCCAGCAGTTACAGTTGGGACACCACAGATACGCAGTATTTT.

The J gene is TRBJ2-2, the V gene TRBV6-5; unclear D gene. The CDR3 contains 13 residues. CDR1 and CDR2 from the germline V gene are MNHEY and SVGAGI. Trimming left V 6 bases short and J 8 bases short, with 13 bases between. The CDR3: CASRHGSLGELFF. In nucleotides, the CDR3 is TGTGCCAGCAGACACGGGTCTCTGGGGGAGCTGTTTTTT.

The chain links TRBV27 to TRBJ2-2; TRBD1 aligns across 7 bases. The CDR3 covers 13 residues. V shed 5 bases and J 6 bases; nucleotides not matched to a gene: 3. Germline values: CDR1 MNHEY, CDR2 SMNVEV (reference sequence). The CDR3 DNA follows: TGTGCCAGCAGTCGACAGGGACCCGGGGAGCTGTTTTTT. This translates into CASSRQGPGELFF.

The genes are TRBV7-9 and TRBJ1-3; D gene uncertain. There are 15 residues in the CDR3. V lost 5 bases to trimming and J lost 0 bases, with 11 bases between them. The germline V gene has CDR1 SEHNR and CDR2 FQNEAQ (reference sequence). CDR3 sequence reads: CASSQREGSGNTIYF. CDR3 sequence (DNA): TGTGCCAGCAGCCAACGGGAGGGCTCTGGAAACACCATATATTTT.

The rearrangement links TRBV6-1 to TRBJ2-5, with a weak D call TRBD1 (5 bases). This CDR3 has 13 residues. The germline V and J ends were trimmed by 4 bases and 5 bases, with 11 bases remaining between them. Germline values: CDR1 MNHNS, CDR2 SASEGT. CDR3 residues: CASSVQGSETQYF. DNA for the CDR3: TGTGCCAGCAGTGTCCAGGGTAGCGAGACCCAGTACTTC.

The chain recombines TRBV6-1 with TRBJ2-7, with D tentatively TRBD1 (5 bases). The germline V gene encodes CDR1 MNHNS and CDR2 SASEGT. V was trimmed by 3 bases and J by 6 bases, leaving 15 bases between them. The CDR3 totals 14 residues. In DNA, the CDR3 is TGTGCCAGCAGTGAGCCAGGGAAACGAACCGAGCAGTACTTC. It codes for CASSEPGKRTEQYF.

The chain links TRBV2 to TRBJ2-2; 7 positions match TRBD1. Germline V lookup: CDR1 SNHLY, CDR2 FYNNEI. The junction had 10 bases not matched to a gene; V was cut back by 6 bases and J by 3 bases. The CDR3 is 16 residues long. This CDR3 reads CASREGQPVHTGELFF. The CDR3 DNA follows: TGTGCCAGCAGAGAGGGACAGCCTGTTCACACCGGGGAGCTGTTTTTT.

The chain has TRBV19 and TRBJ2-5; 11 nucleotides align to TRBD2. V lost 3 bases to trimming and J lost 1 base; unmatched junction nucleotides: 4. Germline loops: CDR1 LNHDA, CDR2 SQIVND (reference sequence). The CDR3 sequence is 16 residues long. The CDR3 sequence is CASSIVAGGLQETQYF. The CDR3 DNA follows: TGTGCCAGTAGTATTGTAGCGGGAGGGCTCCAAGAGACCCAGTACTTC.

This rearrangement joins TRBV5-4 to TRBJ1-1, with 7 bases that match TRBD1. The CDR3 is 15 amino acids. V dropped 0 bases and J dropped 2; count of bases not matched to a gene: 4. The V gene's germline CDR1 is SGHNT and CDR2 YYREEE (reference sequence). This chain's CDR3 is CASSLADRINTEAFF. CDR3 nucleotide sequence: TGTGCCAGCAGCTTGGCGGACAGGATAAACACTGAAGCTTTCTTT.

The V call is TRBV6-4, the J call TRBJ2-2; D gene ambiguous. This CDR3 has 12 amino acids. V was clipped by 6 bases and J by 3 bases, with 5 bases between them. CDR1 and CDR2 from the germline V gene are MRHNA and SNTAGT. CDR3 residues: CASSHYTGELFF. CDR3 sequence (DNA): TGTGCCAGCAGCCATTACACCGGGGAGCTGTTTTTT.

The rearrangement links TRBV9 to TRBJ2-1; weak D call: TRBD2 (6 bases). In germline, CDR1 is SGDLS, CDR2 YYNGEE. This CDR3 region has 14 residues. The ends were cut back, 6 bases at V and 8 bases at J, with 18 bases in the middle. The CDR3 DNA sequence: TGTGCCAGCACCGGAGGGGTATGGGGGGATGAGCAGTTCTTC. It codes for CASTGGVWGDEQFF.